This T cell receptor (beta chain) was captured by sequencing in a study of CD8 T cells in Susac syndrome. The ends were cut back, 5 bases at V and 2 bases at J, with 10 bases in the middle. The CDR3 is 13 amino acids. The study sequenced TCR beta in blood CD8+ and CD4+ T cells. Control patients had untreated stable or active relapsing-remitting multiple sclerosis by revised McDonald criteria. Negative isolation was used for CD8+ and CD4+ T cells, and FACS enrichment was applied to TEMRA cells. RNA, at roughly 0.45 to 1 ug, was reverse transcribed with random hexamers. The CDR3 of TCR beta was amplified by immunoSEQ multiplex PCR across 54 Vbeta and 13 Jbeta. A single record per CDR3 protein comes from TCRdb applying MiXCR to the immunoSEQ multiplex PCR reads. The sample has some 300,000 distinct CDR3 sequences, around 91% seen once; the top ten hold around 0.18%.

Sequencing was done on a sample of CD8+ T cells from PBMCs. This TCR was sampled from a human donor with multiple sclerosis. The chain employs TRBV12-3 or TRBV12-4 and TRBJ2-7; D uncertain. CDR3 residues: CASSHLDPYEQYF. In DNA form, the CDR3 reads TGTGCCAGCAGTCACTTGGATCCCTACGAGCAGTACTTC.